This record looks at one T cell receptor (beta chain) sequence and its context. As yet, its antigen is unknown. In the same sample, other DNA sequences code for this CDR3. The germline V gene has CDR1 SGDLS and CDR2 YYNGEE. The CDR3 spans 15 residues. The V gene end was trimmed by 6 bases and the J gene end by 2 bases; junction bases not matched to a gene: 8. The sample originates from a study of shared clonotypes between healthy human individuals. Turning to the study itself: Aged between 18 and 49, the donors were a couple of women and three men. Study observations and caveats: Read depth was anticipated to influence clonotype sharing among donors.

The material for each subset, its genomic DNA, was split evenly across several immunoSEQ plates. Some clones are missing from TCRdb's copy, which holds only in-frame ones; the method was immunoSEQ multiplex PCR. This table holds some 2 million clones, 85% to 95% found once. Sequencing used naive CD4+ T cells sorted from blood. Documented subset: CD45RA+ positively selected. The chain links TRBV9 to TRBJ2-7; 10 nucleotides line up with TRBD1. This receptor was obtained from a man younger than 35 in good health. CDR3 in DNA: TGTGCCAGCACTCCCGGGACAGGGGAGGCCTACGAGCAGTACTTC. Its protein is CASTPGTGEAYEQYF. The whole variable domain, remainder taken from reference TRBV9 and TRBJ2-7, is DSGVTQTPKHLITATGQRVTLRCSPRSGDLSVYWYQQSLDQGLQFLIQYYNGEERAKGNILERFSAQQFPDLHSELNLSSLELGDSALYFCASTPGTGEAYEQYFGPGTRLTVT.